These 25 T cell receptor beta chains originate from one sample sequenced in a study of technical replicates of blood from a handful of donors. The repertoire was sequenced with immunoSEQ multiplex PCR; TCRdb's copy has only in-frame clones and lacks some. The table has roughly 59,000 clones, approximately 84% seen once. Material: PBMCs. These receptors originate from a human donor in good health. Some clones in this sample may be carry-over from other donors' samples.

This CDR3 is CASSGGTVPDTQYF. The CDR3 nucleotides are TGCGCCAGCAGCGGTGGGACAGTCCCAGATACGCAGTATTTT. The chain links TRBV5-1 to TRBJ2-3; 7 nucleotides match TRBD1. J was trimmed by 4 bases and V by 4 bases; bases with no gene match: 6. The germline gives CDR1 SGHRS, CDR2 YFSETQ. The CDR3 sequence is 14 residues long.

This chain links TRBV4-3 with TRBJ1-3; 7 nucleotides line up with TRBD1. Germline lookup yields CDR1 LGHNA and CDR2 YSLEER. CDR3 length equals 15 residues. The J segment lost 4 bases and the V segment lost 4 bases, leaving 7 bases of the junction unmatched. CDR3 sequence reads: CASSLETGVGNTIYF. Written as DNA, the CDR3 is TGCGCCAGCAGCCTAGAAACAGGGGTGGGAAACACCATATATTTT.

The chain links TRBV9 to TRBJ2-3; tentative D call: TRBD1 (5 bases). Germline values: CDR1 SGDLS, CDR2 YYNGEE. The CDR3 contains 13 residues. V gave up 7 bases and J gave up 4 bases, with 13 bases separating them. CDR3 nucleotide sequence: TGTGCCAGCTCCAACCAAGGGGCAGATACGCAGTATTTT. Translation: CASSNQGADTQYF.

In its sample, this clone was seen a few times. The chain is built from TRBV27 and TRBJ1-1, with 10 bases fitting TRBD1. The CDR3 contains 13 residues. J lost 7 bases, V lost 7 bases, and 6 bases had no gene match. Looked up from germline, CDR1 is MNHEY and CDR2 is SMNVEV (reference sequence). The CDR3 DNA follows: TGTGCCAGCAAAAGGGGACAGGGGAGTGAAGCTTTCTTT. This codes for CASKRGQGSEAFF.

This clone was found a few times. This chain links TRBV5-4 with TRBJ1-4; 8 bases align to TRBD1. The CDR3 sequence is 16 residues long. Germline V gives CDR1 SGHNT, CDR2 YYREEE (reference sequence). Unmatched junction bases numbered 11, after V lost 5 bases and J lost 5 bases. CDR3: CASRNRVAGGNEKLFF. The CDR3 nucleotides read TGTGCCAGCAGGAATCGCGTTGCAGGGGGCAATGAAAAACTGTTTTTT. The variable domain in full, completed from reference TRBV5-4 and TRBJ1-4, reads ETGVTQSPTHLIKTRGQQVTLRCSSQSGHNTVSWYQQALGQGPQFIFQYYREEENGRGNFPPRFSGLQFPNYSSELNVNALELDDSALYLCASRNRVAGGNEKLFFGSGTQLSVL.

V and J are TRBV6-5 and TRBJ2-7; TRBD1 aligns across 7 bases. The CDR3 spans 12 residues. Germline V gene lookup returns CDR1 MNHEY and CDR2 SVGAGI. With V trimmed by 8 bases and J by 2 bases, 3 bases remained unmatched. CDR3 sequence reads: CASQGQPYEQYF. Here the CDR3 DNA reads TGTGCCAGCCAGGGACAGCCCTACGAGCAGTACTTC.

The V call is TRBV9, the J call TRBJ2-3; TRBD2 is a possible D gene (6 bases). CDR3 length: 14 residues. Germline-derived CDR1 and CDR2 are SGDLS and YYNGEE. Between the trimmed V and J ends, which lost 0 bases and 3 bases, there was a span of 8 bases. CDR3 sequence: CASSVDAGTDTQYF. CDR3 coding DNA: TGTGCCAGCAGCGTAGACGCGGGGACAGATACGCAGTATTTT.

This clone was detected once. The V and J genes are TRBV6-4 and TRBJ2-5, with 8 bases identical to TRBD1. V was clipped by 5 bases and J by 2 bases; unmatched bases: 7. The CDR3 is 15 amino acids. Germline V gives CDR1 MRHNA, CDR2 SNTAGT. The DNA of the CDR3 is TGTGCCAGCAGTCCAATGGACAGGGCACAAGAGACCCAGTACTTC. This translates into CASSPMDRAQETQYF.

The chain employs TRBV9 and TRBJ2-2; D is perhaps TRBD1 (6 bases). The ends were cut back, 1 base at V and 1 base at J, with 14 bases in the middle. The CDR3 totals 17 residues. Germline lookup yields CDR1 SGDLS and CDR2 YYNGEE. The CDR3 DNA reads as TGTGCCAGCAGCGTAAGAGGGGGAGAAATGAACACCGGGGAGCTGTTTTTT. Translation: CASSVRGGEMNTGELFF.

This chain connects TRBV18 to TRBJ2-2, with TRBD2 matching 9 bases. CDR3 length: 14 amino acids. Germline trimming cut 2 bases from V and 7 bases from J; bases unmatched to any gene: 2. Per the germline V gene, CDR1 is KGHSH and CDR2 is LQKENI. CDR3 coding DNA: TGTGCCAGCTCACCAGGGACTAGCAGCGGGGAGCTGTTTTTT. Its translation is CASSPGTSSGELFF.

The genes are TRBV13 and TRBJ2-7; TRBD1 agrees at 11 bases. Germline lookup yields CDR1 PRHDT and CDR2 FYEKMQ (reference sequence). The ends lost 4 bases at V and 6 bases at J; junction bases unmatched: 8. The CDR3 has 15 amino acids. As DNA, the CDR3 is TGTGCCAGCAGCTCACGGACAGGGGGCATCGGCGAGCAGTACTTC. It specifies CASSSRTGGIGEQYF.

The V gene is TRBV18, the J gene TRBJ2-1, with TRBD2 matching over 7 bases. Germline CDR1 KGHSH, CDR2 LQKENI. The J segment lost 12 bases and the V segment lost 6 bases, leaving 8 bases of the junction unmatched. This CDR3 has 12 amino acids. CDR3 nucleotides: TGTGCCAGCTCCCCCGGGGAGGGACGGCAGTTCTTC. It specifies CASSPGEGRQFF. Complete variable domain (other parts from reference TRBV18 and TRBJ2-1): NAGVMQNPRHLVRRRGQEARLRCSPMKGHSHVYWYRQLPEEGLKFMVYLQKENIIDESGMPKERFSAEFPKEGPSILRIQQVVRGDSAAYFCASSPGEGRQFFGPGTRLTVL.

The V and J genes are TRBV30 and TRBJ2-7; 9 bases line up with TRBD1. V gave up 2 bases and J gave up 4 bases; unmatched junction bases: 6. The germline V gene encodes CDR1 GTSNPN and CDR2 SVGIG (reference sequence). The CDR3 runs to 14 residues. The CDR3 bases are TGTGCCTGGAGTAGGGACAGGGTAGGGTACGAGCAGTACTTC. Translation gives CAWSRDRVGYEQYF.

The gene calls are TRBV5-6 and TRBJ2-3; weak D call: TRBD1 (5 bases). The CDR3 is made up of 14 amino acids. Trimming pared 0 bases from V and 8 bases from J, leaving 13 bases between. Looked up from germline, CDR1 is SGHDT and CDR2 is YYEEEE. CDR3 in amino acids: CASSLEQAVATQYF. In nucleotides, the CDR3 is TGTGCCAGCAGCTTGGAACAGGCGGTAGCTACGCAGTATTTT.

This clone appeared a single time. The rearrangement joins TRBV7-3 to TRBJ2-5, with a weak D call TRBD2 (6 bases). Trimming shortened V by 4 bases and J by 4 bases, and 10 bases separated the two germline ends. The CDR3 is 13 amino acids. In germline, CDR1 is SGHTA, CDR2 FQGTGA. The CDR3: CASSSGLTETQYF. The CDR3 DNA sequence: TGTGCCAGCAGCTCCGGACTAACAGAGACCCAGTACTTC.

This clone was observed a single time. The chain carries TRBV2 and TRBJ2-2; 11 nucleotides align to TRBD1. The CDR3 runs 15 residues. CDR1 and CDR2 from the germline V gene are SNHLY and FYNNEI. With 6 bases clipped from V and 6 bases from J, the junction kept 6 bases outside the gene matches. CDR3 residues: CASSGGQGASGELFF. The CDR3 nucleotides are TGTGCCAGCAGCGGAGGACAGGGGGCGTCCGGGGAGCTGTTTTTT. Variable domain in full (rest from reference TRBV2 and TRBJ2-2): EPEVTQTPSHQVTQMGQEVILRCVPISNHLYFYWYRQILGQKVEFLVSFYNNEISEKSEIFDDQFSVERPDGSNFTLKIRSTKLEDSAMYFCASSGGQGASGELFFGEGSRLTVL.

The rearrangement uses TRBV4-2 and TRBJ2-1; D perhaps matches TRBD2 (5 bases). V was shortened by 0 bases and J by 8 bases, with 20 bases between the two germline ends. The length of the CDR3 is 17 residues. Germline V gene lookup returns CDR1 LGHNA and CDR2 YNFKEQ. The CDR3 DNA follows: TGTGCCAGCAGCCAAGAAGGTCTCCGCCGGACTTATCATGAGCAGTTCTTC. Its translation: CASSQEGLRRTYHEQFF.

The V call is TRBV11-2, the J call TRBJ2-3; no firm D call. The germline CDR1 and CDR2 sequences are SGHAT and FQNNGV. The CDR3 loop spans 12 amino acids. Between the trimmed V and J ends, which lost 5 bases and 7 bases, there was a span of 10 bases. The CDR3, as DNA: TGTGCCAGCAGCCCCCCGGGTCATACGCAGTATTTT. As protein: CASSPPGHTQYF.

The chain employs TRBV6-6 and TRBJ2-7, with 9 bases aligning to TRBD1. Unmatched junction bases numbered 9, after V lost 5 bases and J lost 4 bases. CDR3 length: 15 amino acids. The germline V gene has CDR1 MNHNY and CDR2 SVGAGI (reference sequence). This CDR3 is CASSDVTGGLYEQYF. DNA for the CDR3: TGTGCCAGCAGTGACGTGACAGGGGGGCTATACGAGCAGTACTTC.

The rearrangement joins TRBV29-1 to TRBJ2-7; 8 bases agree with TRBD1. V lost 6 bases, J lost 3 bases, and 7 bases stayed unmatched. This CDR3 spans 13 amino acids. Germline V gene sequence: CDR1 SQVTM, CDR2 ANQGSEA. The CDR3 DNA reads as TGCAGCGTAATCGCAGGGGGCTACTACGAGCAGTACTTC. Protein: CSVIAGGYYEQYF.

This chain joins TRBV30 and TRBJ1-5; D is perhaps TRBD1 (6 bases). The CDR3 runs to 17 residues. The germline V gene encodes CDR1 GTSNPN and CDR2 SVGIG (reference sequence). V shed 1 base and J shed 1 base, with 17 bases lying between them. The CDR3 here is CAWSGRDIQWSNQPQHF. The DNA for the CDR3 is TGTGCCTGGAGTGGCCGGGACATCCAATGGAGCAATCAGCCCCAGCATTTT. The full variable domain, its missing parts supplied by reference TRBV30 and TRBJ1-5, is SQTIHQWPATLVQPVGSPLSLECTVEGTSNPNLYWYRQAAGRGLQLLFYSVGIGQISSEVPQNLSASRPQDRQFILSSKKLLLSDSGFYLCAWSGRDIQWSNQPQHFGDGTRLSIL.

This chain uses TRBV5-1 with TRBJ2-3; TRBD2 matches 10 bases. Germline V gene lookup returns CDR1 SGHRS and CDR2 YFSETQ. This CDR3 is 14 amino acids long. Unmatched junction bases numbered 5, after V lost 4 bases and J lost 6 bases. CDR3 sequence: CASSPGLAWDTQYF. The CDR3 region has the DNA TGCGCCAGCAGCCCGGGACTAGCGTGGGATACGCAGTATTTT.

This clone occurred a few times. The rearrangement joins TRBV10-3 to TRBJ2-5; D unresolved. This CDR3 comprises 14 residues. V was trimmed by 2 bases and J by 5 bases, leaving 12 bases between them. Germline V gene sequence: CDR1 ENHRY, CDR2 SYGVKD. CDR3 residues: CAISEPRQRETQYF. In DNA form, the CDR3 reads TGTGCCATCAGTGAGCCGCGGCAAAGGGAGACCCAGTACTTC.

The table lists this clone with a few counts. DNA for the CDR3: TGTGCCAGCAGCTTGGACCCGGGGCCCCAGCATTTT. This encodes CASSLDPGPQHF. The rearrangement joins TRBV5-6 to TRBJ1-5; D remains ambiguous. Germline V CDR1 and CDR2: SGHDT, YYEEEE. V was trimmed by 0 bases and J by 9 bases, leaving 7 bases between them. The CDR3 length is 12 residues.

The chain recombines TRBV15 with TRBJ1-4, with D tentatively TRBD1 (6 bases). V was pared by 0 bases and J by 8 bases, with 10 bases between. Germline V gene data show CDR1 as LNHNV and CDR2 as YYDKDF (reference sequence). CDR3 length equals 14 residues. CDR3 bases: TGTGCCACCAGCAGAGATCAAGGGGGAGAAAAACTGTTTTTT. Translated: CATSRDQGGEKLFF. The full variable domain, completed using reference TRBV15 and TRBJ1-4, is DAMVIQNPRYQVTQFGKPVTLSCSQTLNHNVMYWYQQKSSQAPKLLFHYYDKDFNNEADTPDNFQSRRPNTSFCFLDIRSPGLGDTAMYLCATSRDQGGEKLFFGSGTQLSVL.